The text below deals with one T cell receptor (beta chain). Germline-derived CDR1 and CDR2 are KGHSH and LQKENI. This CDR3 has 13 residues. V lost 5 bases to trimming and J lost 5 bases, with 12 bases between them. In the authors' workflow: Estimated nucleated cell counts came from reference gene primer amplification. Produced via immunoSEQ multiplex PCR; TCRdb's table is partial and in-frame only. The DNA was the basis for D and trimming; V, J and clone size are from that table. Counted here are more than 300,000 clones, 89% occurring once; the ten biggest clones make up under 6.5%. This entry comes from a study of blood T cell repertoires in COVID-19. Overall study context: Material from acute and convalescent COVID-19 was sourced from the United States, Italy and Spain. The cDNA or gDNA used as material had been derived from T cells, B-cell-depleted T cells, or PBMCs.

The chain employs TRBV18 and TRBJ1-2, with D hard to call. Input material: peripheral blood. This sequence was found in a man aged 18 to 30 who had recovered from COVID-19. The CDR3 DNA is TGTGCCAGCTCAACAGCGGATTGGTATGGCTACACCTTC. Its translation is CASSTADWYGYTF. The variable domain in full, with the rest retrieved from reference TRBV18 and TRBJ1-2, is NAGVMQNPRHLVRRRGQEARLRCSPMKGHSHVYWYRQLPEEGLKFMVYLQKENIIDESGMPKERFSAEFPKEGPSILRIQQVVRGDSAAYFCASSTADWYGYTFGSGTRLTVV.